The TCR beta chain described here comes from a study of early stage breast cancer tumors. In the study overall: Average read coverage per sample was around 10-fold.

To note about this clone: Its antigen remains unknown.

The study, taken as a whole, reports: Tumors had roughly 2.5-fold higher T cell density and higher clonality than adjacent normal breast tissue. Most shared enriched TCRB sequences were commonly generated ones.

This CDR3 has 14 residues. Trimming shortened V by 0 bases and J by 7 bases, and 10 bases separated the two germline ends. Germline CDR1 LGHNA, CDR2 YNFKEQ. Blood replicates held 0.5 ug DNA, tumor or normal breast roughly 1.5 ug, two each. The table came from immunoSEQ multiplex PCR; TCRdb's copy has only in-frame clones and leaves some out. In the table there are around 60,000 clones, around 80% of which are singletons. The material sequenced was blood. The TCR was taken from a person in their thirties with breast cancer. The chain recombines TRBV4-2 with TRBJ2-1; D is ambiguous. The CDR3 sequence is CASSQDEARNEQFF. CDR3 nucleotides: TGTGCCAGCAGCCAAGATGAGGCAAGGAATGAGCAGTTCTTC.